The rows below give T cell receptor beta chains drawn from one sample of a study of T cells after yellow fever vaccination. TCRdb passed the 5' RACE reads through MiXCR, listing each CDR3 protein once. The repertoire consists of some 600,000 distinct CDR3 sequences, with about 17% occurring once and the leading ten covering 17%. The sample consisted of PBMCs, taken 5 days after the first yellow fever vaccination. These receptors came from a young man who received the YFV17D yellow fever vaccine. Both conserved end residues are part of each CDR3. A D gene is named only where the DNA matches it firmly. The size entry is marked missing in some rows and otherwise reads once, few, many or a size class.

>-|TRBD2|TRBJ2-4|TRBV4-3
TGCGCCAGCAGCCAGGGAGGCGTAGCGGGAATAGCCAAAAACATTCAGTACTTC
CASSQGGVAGIAKNIQYF
>few|-|TRBJ1-3|TRBV5-5
TGTGCCAGCAGCTTGTTGGCCTCTGGAAACACCATATATTTT
CASSLLASGNTIYF
>few|-|TRBJ2-1|TRBV3-1
TGTGCCAGCAGCCAGGCCGGGACACCAACCTACAATGAGCAGTTCTTC
CASSQAGTPTYNEQFF
>-|TRBD1|TRBJ2-7|TRBV7-9
TGTGCCAGCAGCCGACCAGGGGGCGCCTACGAGCAGTACTTC
CASSRPGGAYEQYF
>-|-|TRBJ2-2|TRBV5-1
TGCGCCAGCAGCTTCGCACTACCAAACACCGGGGAGCTGTTTTTT
CASSFALPNTGELFF
>-|TRBD2|TRBJ2-3|TRBV24-1
TGTGCCACCAGTGGTTCGAGCGGGGGGCTCCCTCACACAGATACGCAGTATTTT
CATSGSSGGLPHTDTQYF
>-|TRBD1|TRBJ1-1|TRBV29-1
TGCAGCGTATCACAGGGGGCCGGGAACACTGAAGCTTTCTTT
CSVSQGAGNTEAFF
>few|-|TRBJ2-1|TRBV20-1
TGCAGTGCTAGACTAATCACTGGGTTCTACAATGAGCAGTTCTTC
CSARLITGFYNEQFF
>once|-|TRBJ1-2|TRBV5-1
TGCGCCAGCAGCTTTGGTCAGAGACCATACTATGGCTACACCTTC
CASSFGQRPYYGYTF
>few|-|TRBJ2-1|TRBV20-1
TGCAGTGCTACCCGTCGGGGATATGAGCAGTTCTTC
CSATRRGYEQFF
>few|-|TRBJ1-1|TRBV18
TGTGCCAGCTCACCACCGGGAGGGCTTGGGACGGCAGCTTTCTTT
CASSPPGGLGTAAFF
>-|-|TRBJ1-4|TRBV20-1
TGCAGTGCTGGGAAGGGTATGGGGGAAAAACTGTTTTTT
CSAGKGMGEKLFF
>few|TRBD2|TRBJ2-3|TRBV7-9
TGTGCCAGCAGGAGGGAGGGAGATACGCAGTATTTT
CASRREGDTQYF
>-|-|TRBJ2-1|TRBV4-1
TGCGCCAGCAGCCAACGCCGTGGAGCACCTTACAATGAGCAGTTCTTC
CASSQRRGAPYNEQFF
>-|-|TRBJ2-1|TRBV2
TGTGCCTCCCTGGAGCAGGGTTCCTACAATGAGCAGTTCTTC
CASLEQGSYNEQFF
>-|TRBD2|TRBJ2-3|TRBV6-1
TGTGCCAGCAGGTTCGGGACTAGCGATACGCAGTATTTT
CASRFGTSDTQYF
>-|-|TRBJ1-4|TRBV5-1
TGCGCCAGCACCACGGGAGCGGGGAATGAAAAACTGTTTTTT
CASTTGAGNEKLFF
>few|-|TRBJ1-5|TRBV11-1
TGTGCCAGCAGGCCTTTGTTCGGACAAACAAGGAGCAATCAGCCCCAGCATTTT
CASRPLFGQTRSNQPQHF
>-|-|TRBJ1-1|TRBV2
TGTGCCAGCAGTGGCTTTGGGGACACTGAAGCTTTCTTT
CASSGFGDTEAFF
>-|TRBD2|TRBJ2-3|TRBV20-1
TGCAGTGCTAGAGGAGCGGGGGGTAAAACTAGCACAGATACGCAGTATTTT
CSARGAGGKTSTDTQYF
>-|-|TRBJ2-2|TRBV6-5
TGTGCCAGCAGTTACGCCTCGAACACCGGGGAGCTGTTTTTT
CASSYASNTGELFF
>-|TRBD2|TRBJ2-1|TRBV6-2/TRBV6-3
TGTGCCAGCAGTTACCGGACTAGCGGGGGCGTGTCCTACAATGAGCAGTTCTTC
CASSYRTSGGVSYNEQFF
>once|-|TRBJ2-7|TRBV7-8
TGTGCCAGCAGCTTAGAGTCAGTCAGCTCCTACGAGCAGTACTTC
CASSLESVSSYEQYF
>-|TRBD1|TRBJ2-1|TRBV20-1
TGCAGTGCTATCGGGACAGAAATACACAATGAGCAGTTCTTC
CSAIGTEIHNEQFF
>-|TRBD1|TRBJ1-1|TRBV7-2
TGTGCCAGCAGATATATTGCGGGACAGAACCATGAAGCTTTCTTT
CASRYIAGQNHEAFF
>-|-|TRBJ1-2|TRBV7-9
TGTGCCAGCAGCCCCGGAGGGGACGGCTACACCTTC
CASSPGGDGYTF
>-|-|TRBJ2-1|TRBV19
TGTGCCAGTAGTATCGACTATAGCGCCTACAATGAGCAGTTCTTC
CASSIDYSAYNEQFF